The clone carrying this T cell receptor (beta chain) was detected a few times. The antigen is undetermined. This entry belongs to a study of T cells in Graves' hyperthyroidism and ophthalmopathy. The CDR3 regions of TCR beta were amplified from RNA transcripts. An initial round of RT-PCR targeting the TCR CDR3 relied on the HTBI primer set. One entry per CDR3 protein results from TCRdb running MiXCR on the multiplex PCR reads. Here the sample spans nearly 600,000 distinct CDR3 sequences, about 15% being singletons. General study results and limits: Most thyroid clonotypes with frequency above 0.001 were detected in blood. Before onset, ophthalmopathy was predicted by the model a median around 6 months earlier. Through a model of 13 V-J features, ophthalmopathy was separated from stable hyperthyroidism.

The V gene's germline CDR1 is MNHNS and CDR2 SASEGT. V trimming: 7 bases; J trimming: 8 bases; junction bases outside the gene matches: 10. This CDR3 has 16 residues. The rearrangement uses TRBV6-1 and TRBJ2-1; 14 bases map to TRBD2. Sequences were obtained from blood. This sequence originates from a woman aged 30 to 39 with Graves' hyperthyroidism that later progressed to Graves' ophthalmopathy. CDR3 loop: CASMTSGRAQGYEQFF. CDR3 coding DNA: TGTGCCAGCATGACTAGCGGGAGGGCCCAGGGTTATGAGCAGTTCTTC.